The table lists the clone carrying this T cell receptor (beta chain) with many counts. Antigen unknown. The read terminates 3 residues ahead of where the CDR3 ends, so the germline J gene completes it. Method: immunoSEQ multiplex PCR; TCRdb's copy keeps in-frame clones and lacks some. The sample holds around 39,000 clones, and no clone turns up only once. The data originate from a study of T cell clonality in common variable immunodeficiency. Donors gave roughly 5 to 8 ml heparinized peripheral whole blood. General observations from the study: Fewer TCRbeta clones were shared among CVID subjects than controls. Compared with healthy controls, CVID subjects showed increased TCRbeta clonality, mostly in about a third. Reportedly, TCR beta sequences from common variable immunodeficiency showed fewer deletions and N-nucleotide insertions.

Trimming cost V 5 bases and J 5 bases; bases outside gene matches: 11. The germline V gene has CDR1 DFQATT and CDR2 SNEGSKA (reference sequence). There are 15 residues in the CDR3. The sequence derives from a person between 18 and 75 years old in good health. This rearrangement joins TRBV20-1 to TRBJ2-1; 8 bases fit TRBD2. Sequencing was carried out using peripheral blood mononuclear cells. CDR3 bases read: TGCAGTGCTCTTACCGGGGGGGCCATTAACAATGAG. It is translated as CSALTGGAINNE. In full, the CDR3 reads CSALTGGAINNEQFF.